This T cell receptor beta chain was found in a study of CD8 T cells in Susac syndrome. Of note for this clonotype: The antigen remains undetermined.

This CDR3 region has 15 residues. The germline CDR1 and CDR2 sequences are LGHDT and YNNKEL (reference sequence). V shed 7 bases and J shed 3 bases, with 15 bases lying between them. CD8+ and CD4+ blood T cells underwent TCR beta sequencing. Healthy donors formed controls matched for age and sex. TEMRA cells were FACS-enriched, unlike CD8+ and CD4+ T cells, which were negatively isolated. Study results and caveats: Only a relatively small number of individuals were included in the TCR sequencing and HLA analysis.

Random hexamers served to reverse transcribe about 0.5 to 1 ug RNA. TCRdb reanalysed the immunoSEQ multiplex PCR reads using MiXCR and keeps one entry per CDR3 protein. The sample contains over 120,000 distinct CDR3 sequences, approximately 93% of which appear only once. The rearrangement uses TRBV3-1 and TRBJ1-4, with D possibly TRBD1 on 6 matching bases. The material sequenced was CD4+ T cells from PBMCs. This TCR derives from a human donor in good health. The DNA of the CDR3 is TGTGCCAGCACCCCCCGGGGGGCAGCTAATGAAAAACTGTTTTTT. It encodes CASTPRGAANEKLFF.